The rows below give T cell receptor beta chains drawn from one sample of a study of blood T cell repertoires in COVID-19. TCRdb keeps only in-frame clones here, not all; method: immunoSEQ multiplex PCR. The sample gives a few hundred thousand clones, about 86% of which show up once; about 2.4% is in the top ten. Specimen: peripheral blood. The receptors derive from a woman aged 55-69 years with acute or convalescent COVID-19. The CDR3 runs from the conserved cysteine through the conserved F or W. Fields, in order: CDR3 DNA, CDR3 protein, D gene, clone size, V gene, J gene. A D gene is named only where the DNA matches it firmly. Only part of the rows carry a size: once, few, many, or a class if the clone is expanded.

CDR3nt: TGTGCCAGCAGCTTGGTACCGGGTTCGGGGACTGAAGCTTTCTTT; CDR3aa: CASSLVPGSGTEAFF; d_gene: .; abundance: .; v_gene: TRBV5-5; j_gene: TRBJ1-1
CDR3nt: TGTGCCAGCGGACTAGCGGGGGCCGAGCAGTACTTC; CDR3aa: CASGLAGAEQYF; d_gene: TRBD2; abundance: .; v_gene: TRBV27; j_gene: TRBJ2-7
CDR3nt: TGTGCCAGCAGTGAAACGCGACTAGCGGGGGACACCTACGAGCAGTACTTC; CDR3aa: CASSETRLAGDTYEQYF; d_gene: TRBD2; abundance: .; v_gene: TRBV2; j_gene: TRBJ2-7
CDR3nt: TGTGCCAGCAGTGACCCTCCTGAGAGAAACCTCTACACCTTC; CDR3aa: CASSDPPERNLYTF; d_gene: .; abundance: .; v_gene: TRBV6-1; j_gene: TRBJ1-2
CDR3nt: TGTGCCAGCAGCTTCATCCTCGGCGGCAGAAGAGCTTATGGCTACACCTTC; CDR3aa: CASSFILGGRRAYGYTF; d_gene: .; abundance: .; v_gene: TRBV5-4; j_gene: TRBJ1-2
CDR3nt: TGTGCCAGCAGCCAAGGCGGGACAGGGGCTAACTATGGCTACACCTTC; CDR3aa: CASSQGGTGANYGYTF; d_gene: TRBD1; abundance: .; v_gene: TRBV14; j_gene: TRBJ1-2
CDR3nt: TGTGCCAGCAGCCGCGGGGACGGCACTAATGAAAAACTGTTTTTT; CDR3aa: CASSRGDGTNEKLFF; d_gene: .; abundance: .; v_gene: TRBV7-9; j_gene: TRBJ1-4
CDR3nt: TGTGCCAGCAGCTTTTACCTTTTAGCTACGCAGTATTTT; CDR3aa: CASSFYLLATQYF; d_gene: .; abundance: .; v_gene: TRBV28; j_gene: TRBJ2-3
CDR3nt: TGTGCCAGCAGTCCCCAGGGGGCCACTGAAGCTTTCTTT; CDR3aa: CASSPQGATEAFF; d_gene: TRBD1; abundance: .; v_gene: TRBV12-3/TRBV12-4; j_gene: TRBJ1-1
CDR3nt: TGTGCCAGCAGCACCCACCGGGGTTGGGATAATTCACCCCTCCACTTT; CDR3aa: CASSTHRGWDNSPLHF; d_gene: .; abundance: once; v_gene: TRBV5-4; j_gene: TRBJ1-6
CDR3nt: TGTGCCACCAGTGGGTTAGCAGAAACTAGCACAGATACGCAGTATTTT; CDR3aa: CATSGLAETSTDTQYF; d_gene: .; abundance: .; v_gene: TRBV24-1; j_gene: TRBJ2-3
CDR3nt: TGTGCCACGATGGGGGCGCGAGAGACCCAGTACTTC; CDR3aa: CATMGARETQYF; d_gene: .; abundance: .; v_gene: TRBV15; j_gene: TRBJ2-5
CDR3nt: TGTGCCAGTAGTATTTCAGTGAACACTGAAGCTTTCTTT; CDR3aa: CASSISVNTEAFF; d_gene: .; abundance: .; v_gene: TRBV19; j_gene: TRBJ1-1
CDR3nt: TGTGCCAGCAGTTCCGGTGGGGGGGCCTATGAGCAGTTCTTC; CDR3aa: CASSSGGGAYEQFF; d_gene: .; abundance: .; v_gene: TRBV28; j_gene: TRBJ2-1
CDR3nt: TGTGCCAGCTCACCCTATGCTACGAACACTGAAGCTTTCTTT; CDR3aa: CASSPYATNTEAFF; d_gene: .; abundance: .; v_gene: TRBV18; j_gene: TRBJ1-1
CDR3nt: TGTGCCATCAATCCAGGGGGCACAGATACGCAGTATTTT; CDR3aa: CAINPGGTDTQYF; d_gene: .; abundance: .; v_gene: TRBV10-3; j_gene: TRBJ2-3
CDR3nt: TGTGCCAGCAGCTTCGGGACAGGGTCCTACGAGCAGTACTTC; CDR3aa: CASSFGTGSYEQYF; d_gene: TRBD1; abundance: once; v_gene: TRBV5-6; j_gene: TRBJ2-7
CDR3nt: TGTGCCTGGAGCCTCCCACCTGGCGGCTACACCTTC; CDR3aa: CAWSLPPGGYTF; d_gene: .; abundance: .; v_gene: TRBV30; j_gene: TRBJ1-2
CDR3nt: TGTGCCAGCAGCTTAGGCGGCAGGGCCAACTATGGCTACACCTTC; CDR3aa: CASSLGGRANYGYTF; d_gene: .; abundance: .; v_gene: TRBV7-6; j_gene: TRBJ1-2
CDR3nt: TGTGCCAGCAGTTACTTCCTAGTTGGTAGCGCTGAAGCTTTCTTT; CDR3aa: CASSYFLVGSAEAFF; d_gene: .; abundance: .; v_gene: TRBV6-5; j_gene: TRBJ1-1
CDR3nt: TGCGCCAGCAGCCAAGGGACAGGGCCGGACAATGAGCAGTTCTTC; CDR3aa: CASSQGTGPDNEQFF; d_gene: TRBD1; abundance: .; v_gene: TRBV4-1; j_gene: TRBJ2-1
CDR3nt: TGTGCCAGCAGCCCCCGGGGACTAGAAGCTGAGCAGTTCTTC; CDR3aa: CASSPRGLEAEQFF; d_gene: TRBD2; abundance: once; v_gene: TRBV7-2; j_gene: TRBJ2-1
CDR3nt: TGTGTCAGAAGCCGCGACAAGTCCTATGGCTACACCTTC; CDR3aa: CVRSRDKSYGYTF; d_gene: .; abundance: .; v_gene: TRBV7-5; j_gene: TRBJ1-2
CDR3nt: TGTGCCTGGAACTACCCGACAGGGATGAACACTGAAGCTTTCTTT; CDR3aa: CAWNYPTGMNTEAFF; d_gene: TRBD1; abundance: .; v_gene: TRBV30; j_gene: TRBJ1-1
CDR3nt: TGTGCCATCAGCGTAGAGGATAGCGGGCGAAAACAGTTCTTC; CDR3aa: CAISVEDSGRKQFF; d_gene: TRBD2; abundance: .; v_gene: TRBV10-3; j_gene: TRBJ2-1
CDR3nt: TGTGCCACCCCGGACAGGGTGCCTGGTAATGGCTACACCTTC; CDR3aa: CATPDRVPGNGYTF; d_gene: TRBD1; abundance: .; v_gene: TRBV28; j_gene: TRBJ1-2
CDR3nt: TGTGCCAGCAGTTTAGCGGGTAGCACCTACAATGAGCAGTTCTTC; CDR3aa: CASSLAGSTYNEQFF; d_gene: .; abundance: .; v_gene: TRBV28; j_gene: TRBJ2-1
CDR3nt: TGCGCCAGCAGCCTTCGGACAGGACTCTACGAGCAGTACTTC; CDR3aa: CASSLRTGLYEQYF; d_gene: TRBD1; abundance: .; v_gene: TRBV4-1; j_gene: TRBJ2-7
CDR3nt: TGTGCCAGCAGCCAGGGGGGAGCAAAATACAATGAGCAGTTCTTC; CDR3aa: CASSQGGAKYNEQFF; d_gene: .; abundance: .; v_gene: TRBV7-2; j_gene: TRBJ2-1
CDR3nt: TGTGCCTGGAGTGTCCAGGGGATGAACACTGAAGCTTTCTTT; CDR3aa: CAWSVQGMNTEAFF; d_gene: .; abundance: .; v_gene: TRBV30; j_gene: TRBJ1-1
CDR3nt: TGCAGCGTTGGCAGGGTGGATGAAAAACTGTTTTTT; CDR3aa: CSVGRVDEKLFF; d_gene: .; abundance: .; v_gene: TRBV29-1; j_gene: TRBJ1-4
CDR3nt: TGTGCCATCAGTGAAAGGACAGGGGAAGTGGGAAACACCATATATTTT; CDR3aa: CAISERTGEVGNTIYF; d_gene: TRBD1; abundance: .; v_gene: TRBV10-3; j_gene: TRBJ1-3
CDR3nt: TGTGCCAGCAGCTTAAGCGGAAACACCATATATTTT; CDR3aa: CASSLSGNTIYF; d_gene: .; abundance: .; v_gene: TRBV7-9; j_gene: TRBJ1-3
CDR3nt: TGTGCCAGCAGCCTTCAGCCCGGACTAGACAGGTCACCCCTCCACTTT; CDR3aa: CASSLQPGLDRSPLHF; d_gene: .; abundance: .; v_gene: TRBV7-9; j_gene: TRBJ1-6
CDR3nt: TGTGCCAGCCGGACTGGGACTAGCCCCACAGATACGCAGTATTTT; CDR3aa: CASRTGTSPTDTQYF; d_gene: TRBD2; abundance: .; v_gene: TRBV9; j_gene: TRBJ2-3
CDR3nt: TGTGCCTGGAGTGGGGGTAGGACTACTGGAAACACCATATATTTT; CDR3aa: CAWSGGRTTGNTIYF; d_gene: .; abundance: .; v_gene: TRBV30; j_gene: TRBJ1-3
CDR3nt: TGTGCCAGCAGCTCGGGGACATGGGAGACGGCTCTGTACTTC; CDR3aa: CASSSGTWETALYF; d_gene: .; abundance: .; v_gene: TRBV7-9; j_gene: TRBJ2-7
CDR3nt: TGCGCCAGCAGCCAAGTTACGGGACAGCAAACAGATACGCAGTATTTT; CDR3aa: CASSQVTGQQTDTQYF; d_gene: TRBD1; abundance: once; v_gene: TRBV4-3; j_gene: TRBJ2-3
CDR3nt: TGTGCCAGCAGCCAAGGAACAGAGATTAACATTGAAGCTTTCTTT; CDR3aa: CASSQGTEINIEAFF; d_gene: .; abundance: .; v_gene: TRBV4-2; j_gene: TRBJ1-1
CDR3nt: TGTGCCAGCAGCCCTATTAACACCGGGGAGCTGTTTTTT; CDR3aa: CASSPINTGELFF; d_gene: .; abundance: .; v_gene: TRBV7-2; j_gene: TRBJ2-2
CDR3nt: TGTGCCTGGAGTTTCGGGAACACTGAAGCTTTCTTT; CDR3aa: CAWSFGNTEAFF; d_gene: .; abundance: .; v_gene: TRBV30; j_gene: TRBJ1-1
CDR3nt: TGTGCCAGTAGTAATCTAGCGGGGGGTTTCGGGGAGCTGTTTTTT; CDR3aa: CASSNLAGGFGELFF; d_gene: TRBD2; abundance: .; v_gene: TRBV19; j_gene: TRBJ2-2
CDR3nt: TGTGCCAGCACCTCGGGGGGGGCAAATGAGCAGTTCTTC; CDR3aa: CASTSGGANEQFF; d_gene: TRBD2; abundance: .; v_gene: TRBV6-5; j_gene: TRBJ2-1
CDR3nt: TGTGCCAGCAGCCTCCTTTTGGGAGGGAACACTGAAGCTTTCTTT; CDR3aa: CASSLLLGGNTEAFF; d_gene: .; abundance: .; v_gene: TRBV5-8; j_gene: TRBJ1-1
CDR3nt: TGTGCCAGCAGTTTACCGACAGGGGGATTTGAAAAACTGTTTTTT; CDR3aa: CASSLPTGGFEKLFF; d_gene: TRBD1; abundance: .; v_gene: TRBV28; j_gene: TRBJ1-4
CDR3nt: TGTGCCAGCCGCGACAGGGCGGTATATCAGCCCCAGCATTTT; CDR3aa: CASRDRAVYQPQHF; d_gene: TRBD1; abundance: .; v_gene: TRBV2; j_gene: TRBJ1-5
CDR3nt: TGTGCCTGGACCGGGGGGACCTCCTACGAGCAGTACTTC; CDR3aa: CAWTGGTSYEQYF; d_gene: TRBD2; abundance: few; v_gene: TRBV30; j_gene: TRBJ2-7
CDR3nt: TGTGCCAGCAGCTTAGATGGCAGGAACACTGAAGCTTTCTTT; CDR3aa: CASSLDGRNTEAFF; d_gene: .; abundance: .; v_gene: TRBV11-2; j_gene: TRBJ1-1
CDR3nt: TGTGCCAGCAGCTTCGGGGGGGCCGGAAATGAGCAGTTCTTC; CDR3aa: CASSFGGAGNEQFF; d_gene: TRBD2; abundance: once; v_gene: TRBV11-2; j_gene: TRBJ2-1
CDR3nt: TGTGCCAGCAGCGTAGGAATTATTAGCGGGGTTTCCGGGGAGCTGTTTTTT; CDR3aa: CASSVGIISGVSGELFF; d_gene: TRBD2; abundance: .; v_gene: TRBV9; j_gene: TRBJ2-2
CDR3nt: TGTGCCTGGAGTTATACTTGGGACACCTATGGCTACACCTTC; CDR3aa: CAWSYTWDTYGYTF; d_gene: .; abundance: .; v_gene: TRBV30; j_gene: TRBJ1-2
CDR3nt: TGCGCCAGCAGCCAACTAGCGGGGGCAGAGACCCAGTACTTC; CDR3aa: CASSQLAGAETQYF; d_gene: TRBD2; abundance: .; v_gene: TRBV4-3; j_gene: TRBJ2-5
CDR3nt: TGCAGCAAGCGGGGCTGGGGCAATGAGCAGTTCTTC; CDR3aa: CSKRGWGNEQFF; d_gene: TRBD2; abundance: .; v_gene: TRBV29-1; j_gene: TRBJ2-1
CDR3nt: TGTGCCAGCAGTCCATGGGGGGACAGGGTTGCAGATACGCAGTATTTT; CDR3aa: CASSPWGDRVADTQYF; d_gene: TRBD1; abundance: .; v_gene: TRBV27; j_gene: TRBJ2-3
CDR3nt: TGTGCCAGTAATCAGATCCGGGGGGAAAAACTGTTTTTT; CDR3aa: CASNQIRGEKLFF; d_gene: .; abundance: .; v_gene: TRBV19; j_gene: TRBJ1-4
CDR3nt: TGCAGTGCTAGTCGGCAGGGTTTTGGAAACACCATATATTTT; CDR3aa: CSASRQGFGNTIYF; d_gene: .; abundance: .; v_gene: TRBV20-1; j_gene: TRBJ1-3